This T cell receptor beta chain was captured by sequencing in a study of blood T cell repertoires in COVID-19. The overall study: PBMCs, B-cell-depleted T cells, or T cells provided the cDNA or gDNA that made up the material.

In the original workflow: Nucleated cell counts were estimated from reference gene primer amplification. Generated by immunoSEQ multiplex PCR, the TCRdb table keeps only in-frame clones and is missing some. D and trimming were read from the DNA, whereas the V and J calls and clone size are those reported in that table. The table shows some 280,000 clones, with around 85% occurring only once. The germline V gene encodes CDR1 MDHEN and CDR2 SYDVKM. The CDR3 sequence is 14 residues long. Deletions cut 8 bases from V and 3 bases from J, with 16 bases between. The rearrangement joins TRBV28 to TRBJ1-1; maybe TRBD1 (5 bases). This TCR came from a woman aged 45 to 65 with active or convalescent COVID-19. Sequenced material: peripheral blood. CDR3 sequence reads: CASRPPDSYTEAFF. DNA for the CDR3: TGTGCCAGCCGTCCCCCCGACAGTTACACTGAAGCTTTCTTT.